The sequence of this TCR beta chain was determined in a study of T cells in Graves' hyperthyroidism and ophthalmopathy. Germline V lookup: CDR1 SGHTA, CDR2 FQGTGA. J was trimmed by 4 bases and V by 1 base; bases with no gene match: 2. This CDR3 has 17 amino acids. Researchers took RNA transcripts and amplified the TCR beta CDR3 regions from them. First-round RT-PCR targeting the TCR CDR3 was performed with the HTBI primer set. Using its own MiXCR run on the multiplex PCR reads, TCRdb lists one record per CDR3 protein. The sample holds fewer than 350,000 distinct CDR3 sequences, roughly 21% seen once. This clonotype was seen a few times. Fresh peripheral blood, 8 to 10 ml, was the source of the PBMCs.

The chain employs TRBV7-3 and TRBJ2-2, with 14 bases matching TRBD2. Sequenced input: blood. This clonotype was sampled from a woman aged 50 to 65 with Graves' hyperthyroidism. This chain's CDR3 is CASSLKGTSGSTGELFF. The CDR3 bases are TGTGCCAGCAGCTTAAAAGGGACTAGCGGGAGCACCGGGGAGCTGTTTTTT.